This TCR beta chain stems from a study of T cell clonality in common variable immunodeficiency. This clone was seen ten or more times. Antigen: not known. The read terminates 3 residues before the CDR3 end, so the remaining end is supplied by the germline J gene. Germline CDR1 reads DFQATT; CDR2 reads SNEGSKA (reference sequence). V was shortened by 0 bases and J by 2 bases, with 8 bases between the two germline ends. CDR3 size: 15 residues. Findings and caveats of the study: In common variable immunodeficiency, TCR beta chains reportedly carried fewer deletions and N-nucleotide insertions.

Method: immunoSEQ multiplex PCR; TCRdb's copy keeps in-frame clones and lacks some. This sample comprises about 35,000 clones, none seen once only. Material for sequencing was peripheral blood mononuclear cells. The TCR originated in a person aged 18-69 years in good health. This chain links TRBV20-1 with TRBJ1-6; D possibly corresponds to TRBD1 (5 bases). The sequenced CDR3 bases are TGCAGTGCTAGAGACAGGGCAACCTATAATTCACCC. Protein: CSARDRATYNSP. The full CDR3 reads CSARDRATYNSPLHF.